The 18 T cell receptor beta chains reported below all come from one sample, sequenced in a study of T-cell reconstitution after alpha-beta-depleted transplantation in children. For TCRbeta, the library was prepared with unique molecular identifiers. TCRdb independently ran MiXCR on the PCR reads; one entry per CDR3 protein. The sample has some 500,000 distinct CDR3 sequences; 32% are singletons. The source material was PBMCs from the stem cell graft donor, sampled from the stem cell graft. These receptors originate from a human donor who donated a stem cell graft to a child with aplastic anemia.

This clonotype was seen more than once but under ten times. V and J are TRBV12-3 or TRBV12-4 and TRBJ2-6, with 11 bases fitting TRBD1. The CDR3 totals 17 residues. V was clipped by 5 bases and J by 4 bases; unmatched bases: 7. The CDR3 DNA follows: TGTGCCAGCAGTCCGGACAGGGGGCGCGTGGGGGCCAACGTCCTGACTTTC. Translated: CASSPDRGRVGANVLTF.

This clonotype was observed a handful of times. The chain has TRBV18 and TRBJ2-7, with D perhaps matching TRBD2 (7 bases). Germline V gene sequence: CDR1 KGHSH, CDR2 LQKENI. With 4 bases removed from V and 3 bases from J, the gap between germline ends came to 22 bases. The CDR3 spans 17 residues. The chain's CDR3 is CASSLTSSGGSYYEQYF. CDR3 in DNA: TGTGCCAGCTCACTAACGTCTTCGGGGGGCTCGTACTACGAGCAGTACTTC.

This CDR3 is CASSFDVGINTGELFF. In DNA form, the CDR3 reads TGCGCCAGCAGCTTTGACGTTGGGATTAACACCGGGGAGCTGTTTTTT. The chain couples TRBV5-1 to TRBJ2-2; no clear D. The germline V gene encodes CDR1 SGHRS and CDR2 YFSETQ. The V gene lost 2 bases and the J gene lost 2 bases, with 13 bases spanning the gap. CDR3 size: 16 residues.

This chain links TRBV5-1 with TRBJ2-2; the D gene is possibly TRBD1 (5 bases). CDR1 is SGHRS and CDR2 is YFSETQ in the germline V gene. V was clipped by 1 base and J by 6 bases, with 13 bases between them. This CDR3 comprises 15 residues. In nucleotides, the CDR3 is TGCGCCAGCAGCTTGTCGACAGCCGACCCCGGGGAGCTGTTTTTT. Translated: CASSLSTADPGELFF.

V is TRBV7-6 and J is TRBJ2-3; D may correspond to TRBD1 or TRBD2 (5 bases each). CDR1 is SGHVS and CDR2 is FNYEAQ in the germline V gene. The CDR3 is 14 residues long. V lost 2 bases and J 6 bases, leaving 12 bases between the germline ends. DNA for the CDR3: TGTGCCAGCAGCTTACAGGGCGGGCGGGATACGCAGTATTTT. The encoded protein is CASSLQGGRDTQYF.

This clonotype came up a few times. This chain joins TRBV15 and TRBJ1-2; maybe TRBD1 (5 bases). The germline gives CDR1 LNHNV, CDR2 YYDKDF (reference sequence). CDR3 size: 14 residues. V was pared by 0 bases and J by 5 bases, with 10 bases between. CDR3 in DNA: TGTGCCACCAGCAGAGAAGGGGAAGGGTATGGCTACACCTTC. Its translation is CATSREGEGYGYTF.

This rearrangement joins TRBV7-2 to TRBJ1-6, with D maybe TRBD1 (5 bases). Per the germline V gene, CDR1 is SGHTA and CDR2 is FQGNSA. V lost 0 bases and J lost 6, with 9 bases in between. CDR3 length: 15 amino acids. CDR3 nucleotides: TGTGCCAGCAGCTTAGCGGGGGGAGGTAATTCACCCCTCCACTTT. Amino acids: CASSLAGGGNSPLHF.

The rearrangement links TRBV29-1 to TRBJ2-1; a possible D gene is TRBD2 (6 bases). The CDR3 loop spans 14 amino acids. CDR1 is SQVTM and CDR2 is ANQGSEA in the germline V gene. V lost 5 bases and J 8 bases, leaving 19 bases between the germline ends. CDR3 loop: CSVQPGAWGDEQFF. Here the CDR3 DNA reads TGCAGCGTTCAGCCGGGAGCCTGGGGCGATGAGCAGTTCTTC.

This clonotype has a handful of counts. V gene TRBV5-5 combines with J gene TRBJ1-1, with 9 bases that match TRBD1. Germline V gene sequence: CDR1 SGHKS, CDR2 YYEKEE (reference sequence). V lost 4 bases to trimming and J lost 10 bases; unmatched junction nucleotides: 11. This CDR3 has 14 residues. This CDR3 reads CASSAASGQGSAFF. CDR3 in DNA: TGTGCCAGCAGCGCGGCATCGGGACAGGGCTCAGCTTTCTTT.

V gene TRBV30 combines with J gene TRBJ2-7; no reliable D call. The CDR3 is 11 residues long. The germline CDR1 and CDR2 sequences are GTSNPN and SVGIG (reference sequence). V lost 2 bases, J lost 6 bases, and 8 bases lay in between. Here the CDR3 DNA reads TGTGCCTGGAGTATAGGCGGCGAGCAGTACGTC. This gives the protein CAWSIGGEQYV.

V is TRBV11-2 and J is TRBJ2-3; 8 bases line up with TRBD2. This CDR3 has 13 amino acids. The V gene end was trimmed by 3 bases and the J gene end by 9 bases; junction bases not matched to a gene: 5. The germline gives CDR1 SGHAT, CDR2 FQNNGV. CDR3 coding DNA: TGTGCCAGCAGCTTGGATTTAGCGGGAACGCAGTATTTT. Encoded protein: CASSLDLAGTQYF.

There are a few counts of this clonotype. The rearrangement joins TRBV5-5 to TRBJ2-3, with 9 bases identical to TRBD2. The trim removed 2 bases at V and 4 bases at J, leaving 5 bases unmatched. Germline assignment: CDR1 SGHKS and CDR2 YYEKEE (reference sequence). The CDR3 is 15 amino acids. CDR3 DNA: TGTGCCAGCAGCTTTTCTAGCGGGAACGCAGATACGCAGTATTTT. This codes for CASSFSSGNADTQYF.

Notes on this clonotype: A read error may be the cause here, since a much bigger clone is one base away. This sequence joins TRBV28 and TRBJ2-1; unclear D gene. V dropped 8 bases and J dropped 5 bases, with 4 bases sitting between them. This CDR3 contains 10 residues. Germline CDR1 reads MDHEN; CDR2 reads SYDVKM. CDR3 sequence (DNA): TGTGCCAGCGGGGACAATGAGCAGTTCTTC. It specifies CASGDNEQFF.

The rearrangement joins TRBV6-2 or TRBV6-3 to TRBJ2-2; D unresolved. The length of the CDR3 is 11 residues. With 4 bases removed from V and 10 bases from J, the gap between germline ends came to 7 bases. Germline V gene lookup returns CDR1 MNHEY and CDR2 SVGEGT. The DNA for the CDR3 is TGTGCCAGCAGTTCGGCCGCGGAGCTGTTTTTT. Protein product: CASSSAAELFF.

The V gene is TRBV12-3 or TRBV12-4, the J gene TRBJ2-2, with 8 bases matching TRBD2. V lost 5 bases and J lost 7; bases outside the gene matches: 15. This CDR3 is 17 amino acids long. The CDR3 here is CASSPTRSGAGGGELFF. The CDR3 bases are TGTGCCAGCAGTCCAACCCGTAGCGGGGCCGGGGGCGGGGAGCTGTTTTTT.

This clonotype was observed a handful of times. The V gene is TRBV5-1, the J gene TRBJ1-5; possibly TRBD1 for D (6 bases). Germline V gene lookup returns CDR1 SGHRS and CDR2 YFSETQ. V dropped 4 bases and J dropped 8 bases, with 19 bases sitting between them. The CDR3 covers 15 residues. The CDR3 spells CASSLVDSLVEPQHF. CDR3 in DNA: TGCGCCAGCAGCCTAGTGGACAGCCTTGTTGAGCCCCAGCATTTT.

The chain recombines TRBV6-5 with TRBJ2-1; D is possibly TRBD1 or TRBD2 (6 bases each). The CDR3 consists of 14 residues. V lost 8 bases and J lost 8, with 19 bases in between. CDR1 and CDR2 from the germline V gene are MNHEY and SVGAGI. The chain's CDR3 is CASGGGDSMYEQFF. The CDR3 region has the DNA TGTGCCAGCGGGGGCGGGGATAGTATGTATGAGCAGTTCTTC.

The rearrangement links TRBV4-3 to TRBJ2-2; no reliable D call. The CDR3 totals 13 residues. CDR1 LGHNA and CDR2 YSLEER come from the germline V gene. V lost 0 bases and J 4 bases, leaving 3 bases between the germline ends. The CDR3 DNA reads TGCGCCAGCAGCCAAGAGCTCACCGGGGAGCTGTTTTTT. Translation gives CASSQELTGELFF.